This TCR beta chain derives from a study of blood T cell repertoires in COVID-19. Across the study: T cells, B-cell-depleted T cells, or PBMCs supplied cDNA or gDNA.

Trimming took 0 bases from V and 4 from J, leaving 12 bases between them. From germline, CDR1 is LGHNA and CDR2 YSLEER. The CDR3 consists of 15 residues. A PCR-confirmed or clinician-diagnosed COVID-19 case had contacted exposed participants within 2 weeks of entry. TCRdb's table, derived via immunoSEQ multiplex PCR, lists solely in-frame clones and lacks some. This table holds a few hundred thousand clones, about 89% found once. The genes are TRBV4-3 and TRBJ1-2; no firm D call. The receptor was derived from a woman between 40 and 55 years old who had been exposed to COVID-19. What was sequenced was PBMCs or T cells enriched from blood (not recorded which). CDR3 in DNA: TGCGCCAGCAGCCAAGAAGAGCGGACGGGCTATGGCTACACCTTC. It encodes CASSQEERTGYGYTF.